The 23 T cell receptor beta chains below were found in one sample sequenced in a study of CD8+ T cells in alopecia areata. Extracted from the samples, RNA was reverse transcribed into cDNA to serve as the sequencing template. Produced via immunoSEQ multiplex PCR; TCRdb's table is partial and in-frame only. This table holds 140,000 to 150,000 clones, roughly 61% found once. This sample comprised CD4+ T cells sorted from blood, obtained at week 0. These receptors all come from a human donor with alopecia areata.

This clone occurred a few times. The rearrangement links TRBV30 to TRBJ1-3; D possibly corresponds to TRBD1 (5 bases). V lost 0 bases, J lost 0 bases, and 12 bases lay in between. This CDR3 region has 16 residues. Germline V gene lookup returns CDR1 GTSNPN and CDR2 SVGIG (reference sequence). The CDR3, as DNA: TGTGCCTGGAGTGTAGGTCCGGGACTCTCTGGAAACACCATATATTTT. Translation gives CAWSVGPGLSGNTIYF. The whole variable domain, filled in from reference TRBV30 and TRBJ1-3, reads SQTIHQWPATLVQPVGSPLSLECTVEGTSNPNLYWYRQAAGRGLQLLFYSVGIGQISSEVPQNLSASRPQDRQFILSSKKLLLSDSGFYLCAWSVGPGLSGNTIYFGEGSWLTVV.

This rearrangement joins TRBV11-1 to TRBJ2-3; a possible D gene is TRBD2 (5 bases). The CDR3 length is 11 residues. Germline V CDR1 and CDR2: SGHAT, FQDESV (reference sequence). The V gene lost 7 bases and the J gene lost 6 bases, with 8 bases spanning the gap. The CDR3 reads CASMRGDTQYF. The CDR3 DNA reads TGTGCCAGCATGAGAGGGGATACGCAGTATTTT.

J is TRBJ1-2 and V is TRBV6-6, with a tentative D call TRBD1 (5 bases). The CDR3 is made up of 13 amino acids. The V and J ends lost 4 bases and 4 bases respectively, with 10 bases between them. The germline V gene has CDR1 MNHNY and CDR2 SVGAGI (reference sequence). CDR3 region: CASSSDRFYGYTF. Here the CDR3 DNA reads TGTGCCAGCAGTTCCGACAGATTCTATGGCTACACCTTC.

This clone turned up a few times. V usage is TRBV29-1 and J usage is TRBJ1-2, with 7 bases fitting TRBD1. After removal of 4 bases from V and 0 bases from J, the junction contained 5 bases not matched to a gene. There are 14 residues in the CDR3. From germline, CDR1 is SQVTM and CDR2 ANQGSEA. In nucleotides, the CDR3 is TGCAGCGTTGGTTCACAGGGGACTAACTATGGCTACACCTTC. Amino acids: CSVGSQGTNYGYTF.

DNA of the CDR3: TGTGCCAGTAGTATGGCTAGCGCGTCCTACGAGCAGTACTTC. Translated: CASSMASASYEQYF. The V call is TRBV19, the J call TRBJ2-7; D may be TRBD2 (6 bases). Germline-derived CDR1 and CDR2 are LNHDA and SQIVND (reference sequence). Trimming took 3 bases from V and 1 from J, leaving 10 bases between them. The CDR3 loop spans 14 amino acids.

This chain connects TRBV14 to TRBJ2-1; weak D call: TRBD2 (5 bases). The CDR3 is made up of 13 amino acids. CDR1 is SGHDN, CDR2 FVKESK, per germline. Trimming stripped 5 bases from V and 10 bases from J, with 15 bases between. This CDR3 reads CASSFSPPGEQFF. The CDR3 nucleotides are TGTGCCAGCAGCTTCAGCCCGCCGGGAGAGCAGTTCTTC.

The J gene is TRBJ1-1, the V gene TRBV30; a weak D match, TRBD1 (6 bases). Germline loops: CDR1 GTSNPN, CDR2 SVGIG (reference sequence). Trimming shortened V by 0 bases and J by 12 bases, and 17 bases separated the two germline ends. The CDR3 has 13 residues. The CDR3, as DNA: TGTGCCTGGAGTGTACGGGACCCAGGGGTAACTTTCTTT. Translating gives CAWSVRDPGVTFF.

CDR3 sequence reads: CSDRLAGPHNEQFF. Written as DNA, the CDR3 is TGCAGCGATCGACTAGCGGGGCCCCACAATGAGCAGTTCTTC. The V gene is TRBV29-1, the J gene TRBJ2-1, with 11 bases lining up with TRBD2. The CDR3 spans 14 residues. Losses at the gene ends were 7 bases for V and 5 bases for J; bases not matched to a gene: 7. CDR1 is SQVTM and CDR2 is ANQGSEA in the germline V gene.

This chain connects TRBV4-3 to TRBJ2-3; a weak D match, TRBD2 (5 bases). The CDR3 runs to 14 residues. V was pared by 0 bases and J by 3 bases, with 7 bases between. Germline CDR1 LGHNA, CDR2 YSLEER. The CDR3 coding sequence is TGCGCCAGCAGCCAAGATAGAGGGACAGATACGCAGTATTTT. Translating gives CASSQDRGTDTQYF.

On this clone: Different DNA sequences within this sample yield the same CDR3. The chain recombines TRBV7-2 with TRBJ2-7; no reliable D call. This CDR3 spans 11 amino acids. CDR1 is SGHTA, CDR2 FQGNSA, per germline. Trimming removed 5 bases at V and 4 bases at J, with 6 bases between. CDR3 sequence reads: CASSPGYEQYF. CDR3 nucleotide sequence: TGTGCCAGCAGCCCAGGTTACGAGCAGTACTTC.

The chain employs TRBV7-9 and TRBJ1-1, with a tentative D call TRBD1 (5 bases). From germline, CDR1 is SEHNR and CDR2 FQNEAQ (reference sequence). The CDR3 contains 13 residues. V was pared by 4 bases and J by 6 bases, with 12 bases between. CDR3 DNA sequence: TGTGCCAGCAGCTCTCGACGGGACTCTGAAGCTTTCTTT. It translates to CASSSRRDSEAFF.

The chain couples TRBV27 to TRBJ1-1; D is unclear. The germline V and J ends were trimmed by 1 base and 0 bases, with 9 bases remaining between them. Germline-derived CDR1 and CDR2 are MNHEY and SMNVEV (reference sequence). The CDR3 is 15 amino acids. Here the CDR3 DNA reads TGTGCCAGCAGTTTATTCGCAGGTTTGAACACTGAAGCTTTCTTT. Its protein is CASSLFAGLNTEAFF.

This chain links TRBV25-1 with TRBJ2-2, with 9 bases lining up with TRBD1. Germline CDR1 is MGHDK and CDR2 is SYGVNS. This CDR3 has 16 amino acids. Trimming at V came to 6 bases and at J to 6 bases, leaving 11 bases not matched to a gene. CDR3 residues: CASSGVLGTGPGELFF. The CDR3 bases are TGTGCCAGCAGCGGTGTACTCGGGACAGGGCCCGGGGAGCTGTTTTTT.

This clone was counted many times. The chain links TRBV7-9 to TRBJ1-2, with 7 bases fitting TRBD1. The V and J ends lost 5 bases and 7 bases, in that order; junction bases with no gene match: 10. The CDR3 has 14 residues. CDR1 and CDR2 (germline): SEHNR, FQNEAQ (reference sequence). The CDR3 spells CASSPQQGWAGYTF. CDR3 nucleotides: TGTGCCAGCAGCCCTCAACAGGGGTGGGCTGGCTACACCTTC.

J is TRBJ2-1 and V is TRBV29-1, with a possible D match to TRBD2 (6 bases). Per the germline V gene, CDR1 is SQVTM and CDR2 is ANQGSEA. The CDR3 has 11 residues. V lost 7 bases and J 16 bases, leaving 20 bases between the germline ends. The CDR3 nucleotides read TGCAGCGCTAGCGCAGGGAAGGGCGCATTCTTC. This sequence encodes CSASAGKGAFF.

This clone was counted ten times or more. The chain couples TRBV11-2 to TRBJ2-7, with 7 bases lining up with TRBD2. After removal of 5 bases from V and 0 bases from J, the junction contained 7 bases not matched to a gene. Germline lookup yields CDR1 SGHAT and CDR2 FQNNGV. CDR3 length: 15 amino acids. The CDR3 DNA reads TGTGCCAGCAGCCCTAGCGGACCCGCCTCCTACGAGCAGTACTTC. Translation: CASSPSGPASYEQYF.

This clone appeared a few times. The chain joins TRBV6-5 to TRBJ2-3; TRBD1 might be the D (6 bases). Germline CDR1 is MNHEY and CDR2 is SVGAGI. The CDR3 loop spans 13 amino acids. V shed 6 bases and J shed 6 bases, with 13 bases lying between them. For the CDR3, the DNA is TGTGCCAGCAGGTCCCATCAGGGGGATACGCAGTATTTT. Translated: CASRSHQGDTQYF.

The chain links TRBV7-2 to TRBJ1-5; D gene unclear. The germline V gene has CDR1 SGHTA and CDR2 FQGNSA. V shed 3 bases and J shed 6 bases, with 9 bases lying between them. The CDR3 is made up of 13 amino acids. The CDR3 loop is CASSFEYSQPQHF. The CDR3 DNA sequence: TGTGCCAGCAGCTTTGAGTACAGTCAGCCCCAGCATTTT.

For this clone: Other nucleotide sequences in the sample specify the same CDR3. The chain carries TRBV29-1 and TRBJ1-2; possibly TRBD1 for D (5 bases). The CDR3 consists of 11 residues. Trimming cost V 4 bases and J 4 bases, with 7 bases left between them. Germline-derived CDR1 and CDR2 are SQVTM and ANQGSEA. The DNA of the CDR3 is TGCAGCGTTGGGGGGTTCTATGGCTACACCTTC. Encoded protein: CSVGGFYGYTF.

This chain uses TRBV27 with TRBJ1-2; TRBD1 matches 7 bases. CDR1 MNHEY and CDR2 SMNVEV come from the germline V gene (reference sequence). This CDR3 has 12 residues. V lost 7 bases to trimming and J lost 5 bases; unmatched junction nucleotides: 4. CDR3 in DNA: TGTGCCAGCAAGGGACAGCCGTATGGCTACACCTTC. Translated: CASKGQPYGYTF.

The table lists this clone with a few counts. The CDR3 DNA is TGTGCCTGGAGTGTAATCAGCTCCTACGAGCAGTACTTC. Its translation: CAWSVISSYEQYF. V is TRBV30 and J is TRBJ2-7; D remains ambiguous. The germline V gene has CDR1 GTSNPN and CDR2 SVGIG (reference sequence). The CDR3 consists of 13 residues. Trimming cost V 0 bases and J 0 bases, with 6 bases left between them.

The chain carries TRBV29-1 and TRBJ1-1; tentatively, D is TRBD1 (5 bases). This CDR3 is 14 amino acids long. Germline assignment: CDR1 SQVTM and CDR2 ANQGSEA. Trimming took off 5 bases at V and 0 bases at J, with 13 bases between the two ends. CDR3 residues: CSVSQGLLNTEAFF. CDR3 sequence (DNA): TGCAGCGTTTCGCAGGGTTTATTGAACACTGAAGCTTTCTTT.

In regard to this clone: The junction and the germline gene differ at one end; a read error may be behind it. This chain links TRBV11-2 with TRBJ1-4, with a possible D match to TRBD1 (6 bases). This CDR3 spans 14 amino acids. The germline V gene has CDR1 SGHAT and CDR2 FQNNGV. The CDR3 DNA sequence: TGTGCCAGCAGCTCAATAGGGGGGGAGCAACTAGTCCGTTTT. Its protein product is CASSSIGGEQLVRF.